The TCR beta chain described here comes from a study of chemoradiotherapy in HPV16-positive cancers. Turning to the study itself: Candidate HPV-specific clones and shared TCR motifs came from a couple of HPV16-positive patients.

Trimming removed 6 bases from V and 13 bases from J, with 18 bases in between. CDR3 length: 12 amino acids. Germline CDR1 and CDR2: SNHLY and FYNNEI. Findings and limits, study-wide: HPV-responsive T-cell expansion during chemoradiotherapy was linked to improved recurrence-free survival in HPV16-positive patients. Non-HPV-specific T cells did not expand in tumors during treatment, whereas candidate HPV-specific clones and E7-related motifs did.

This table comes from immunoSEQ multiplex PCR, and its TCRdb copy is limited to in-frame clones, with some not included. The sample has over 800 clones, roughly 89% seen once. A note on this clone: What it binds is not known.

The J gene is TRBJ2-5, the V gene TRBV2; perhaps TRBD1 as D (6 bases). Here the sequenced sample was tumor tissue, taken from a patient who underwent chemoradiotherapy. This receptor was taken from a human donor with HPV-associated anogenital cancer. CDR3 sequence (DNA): TGTGCCAGCAGCAGAGACAGGCCCCAATTGTACTTC. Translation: CASSRDRPQLYF.